These 27 T cell receptor beta chains came from one sample sequenced in a study of graft-versus-host responses after intestinal transplantation. The repertoire was sequenced with immunoSEQ multiplex PCR; TCRdb's copy has only in-frame clones and lacks some. The sample lists tens of thousands of clones, less than 90% seen once, with around 1.1% in the top ten. The sequences come from PBMCs, collected around 29 days after intestinal transplant. The receptor set was obtained from a human patient who received an intestinal transplant, so some T cells may come from the graft donor.

This clone was detected only a few times. The chain joins TRBV7-3 to TRBJ2-2; 12 nucleotides match TRBD2. Looked up from germline, CDR1 is SGHTA and CDR2 is FQGTGA. The CDR3 consists of 16 residues. The trim removed 5 bases at V and 4 bases at J, leaving 5 bases unmatched. The CDR3 DNA sequence: TGTGCCAGCAGCCCGGGACTAGCGGGTGGCACCGGGGAGCTGTTTTTT. Its translation is CASSPGLAGGTGELFF.

Here the CDR3 DNA reads TGTGCCAGCATAAGCGGTGGCAGGCGCTACACTGAAGCTTTCTTT. Translation gives CASISGGRRYTEAFF. The V and J genes are TRBV27 and TRBJ1-1; D is unclear. This CDR3 spans 15 amino acids. Trimming took 7 bases from V and 3 from J, leaving 18 bases between them. Germline assignment: CDR1 MNHEY and CDR2 SMNVEV (reference sequence).

This clone is a singleton in its sample. The chain links TRBV6-6 to TRBJ1-1; D remains ambiguous. Trimming took 0 bases from V and 1 from J, leaving 6 bases between them. CDR1 and CDR2 from the germline V gene are MNHNY and SVGAGI (reference sequence). There are 14 residues in the CDR3. The CDR3 region has the DNA TGTGCCAGCAGTTACTCCTACCAGAACACTGAAGCTTTCTTT. Its translation is CASSYSYQNTEAFF.

CDR3 in amino acids: CASSPEGVLAGEETQYF. CDR3 coding DNA: TGCGCCAGCAGCCCAGAGGGGGTGCTAGCGGGGGAAGAGACCCAGTACTTC. V gene TRBV4-1 combines with J gene TRBJ2-5; 10 bases agree with TRBD2. Trimming took 4 bases from V and 3 from J; bases not matched to a gene: 11. The germline gives CDR1 MGHRA, CDR2 YSYEKL. The CDR3 consists of 17 residues.

This sequence joins TRBV7-2 and TRBJ1-3; the D is unclear. V lost 0 bases, J lost 4 bases, and 7 bases lay in between. Germline CDR1 is SGHTA and CDR2 is FQGNSA. The CDR3 is made up of 14 amino acids. The CDR3 here is CASSLALAGNTIYF. The CDR3 region has the DNA TGTGCCAGCAGCTTAGCGCTGGCAGGAAACACCATATATTTT.

The chain couples TRBV4-1 to TRBJ2-3; TRBD2 matches at 10 bases. The CDR3 loop spans 19 amino acids. The V gene end was trimmed by 2 bases and the J gene end by 2 bases; junction bases not matched to a gene: 13. Germline CDR1 MGHRA, CDR2 YSYEKL. The CDR3 here is CASSQPGLADLRTTDTQYF. The CDR3 DNA follows: TGCGCCAGCAGCCAACCTGGACTAGCGGACCTGCGGACCACAGATACGCAGTATTTT.

The chain combines TRBV13 with TRBJ2-7, with a weak D call TRBD2 (6 bases). Germline V gene lookup returns CDR1 PRHDT and CDR2 FYEKMQ (reference sequence). V was pared by 5 bases and J by 3 bases, with 14 bases between. This CDR3 contains 14 residues. The CDR3 reads CASSPPGGNYEQYF. The CDR3 DNA follows: TGTGCCAGCAGCCCACCTGGGGGGAACTACGAGCAGTACTTC.

V gene TRBV5-1 combines with J gene TRBJ2-3; tentatively, D is TRBD2 (6 bases). V shed 4 bases and J shed 4 bases, with 19 bases lying between them. CDR1 is SGHRS and CDR2 is YFSETQ in the germline V gene. This CDR3 contains 16 residues. CDR3 region: CASSAGTFENPDTQYF. As DNA, the CDR3 is TGCGCCAGCAGCGCGGGGACCTTTGAGAACCCAGATACGCAGTATTTT.

This clone was recorded once. The rearrangement joins TRBV11-2 to TRBJ2-1; TRBD2 matches at 12 bases. The CDR3 totals 16 residues. Trimming at V came to 3 bases and at J to 4 bases, leaving 4 bases not matched to a gene. Germline-derived CDR1 and CDR2 are SGHAT and FQNNGV. The CDR3 region has the DNA TGTGCCAGCAGCTTTCTAGCGGGGGGGCATTACAATGAGCAGTTCTTC. It encodes CASSFLAGGHYNEQFF.

This clone has only one observation. The genes are TRBV6-6 and TRBJ2-5; D gene uncertain. CDR3 length: 11 residues. Trimming cost V 5 bases and J 5 bases, with 6 bases left between them. Germline CDR1 and CDR2: MNHNY and SVGAGI (reference sequence). The chain's CDR3 is CASSRRETQYF. As DNA, the CDR3 is TGTGCCAGCAGTAGGCGGGAGACCCAGTACTTC.

The chain recombines TRBV5-4 with TRBJ2-4; TRBD1 matches 11 bases. With V trimmed by 4 bases and J by 7 bases, 4 bases remained unmatched. The germline gives CDR1 SGHNT, CDR2 YYREEE (reference sequence). This CDR3 has 14 amino acids. CDR3 sequence (DNA): TGTGCCAGCAGCGCCCGGGACAGGGGGAACATTCAGTACTTC. It yields the protein CASSARDRGNIQYF.

This rearrangement joins TRBV20-1 to TRBJ2-3; D remains unclear. CDR1 and CDR2 (germline): DFQATT, SNEGSKA (reference sequence). Trimming took 0 bases from V and 6 from J, leaving 4 bases between them. The CDR3 sequence is 11 residues long. CDR3 sequence reads: CSARDTDTQYF. DNA of the CDR3: TGCAGTGCTAGAGATACGGATACGCAGTATTTT.

This chain connects TRBV5-1 to TRBJ2-7; 10 bases fit TRBD2. With V trimmed by 1 base and J by 6 bases, 4 bases remained unmatched. Looked up from germline, CDR1 is SGHRS and CDR2 is YFSETQ. This CDR3 is built from 14 residues. The CDR3 is CASSLSSGGGEQYF. The DNA of the CDR3 is TGCGCCAGCAGCTTGTCTAGCGGGGGAGGCGAGCAGTACTTC.

The chain is built from TRBV28 and TRBJ2-5; 8 positions agree with TRBD1. Trimming removed 2 bases from V and 4 bases from J; junction bases left unmatched: 6. The CDR3 contains 15 residues. Per germline, CDR1 MDHEN and CDR2 SYDVKM. CDR3 DNA sequence: TGTGCCAGCAGTTTACACAGGGGGGTAGGAGAGACCCAGTACTTC. This translates into CASSLHRGVGETQYF. The full variable domain, in which reference TRBV28 and TRBJ2-5 provide the parts outside the CDR3, is DVKVTQSSRYLVKRTGEKVFLECVQDMDHENMFWYRQDPGLGLRLIYFSYDVKMKEKGDIPEGYSVSREKKERFSLILESASTNQTSMYLCASSLHRGVGETQYFGPGTRLLVL.

V and J are TRBV10-1 and TRBJ2-3; perhaps TRBD2 as D (7 bases). The germline V gene has CDR1 WNHNN and CDR2 SYGVQD (reference sequence). The CDR3 has 17 amino acids. With 0 bases removed from V and 1 base from J, the gap between germline ends came to 14 bases. This chain's CDR3 is CASSESVGGARTDTQYF. The CDR3 DNA is TGCGCCAGCAGTGAGTCCGTGGGGGGGGCTCGCACAGATACGCAGTATTTT.

The rearrangement joins TRBV6-1 to TRBJ1-5; a possible D gene is TRBD1 (6 bases). Germline CDR1 MNHNS, CDR2 SASEGT. Deletions cut 5 bases from V and 3 bases from J, with 11 bases between. This CDR3 contains 14 residues. The CDR3 DNA sequence: TGTGCCAGCAGTCGTACAGGGATCAATCAGCCCCAGCATTTT. This translates into CASSRTGINQPQHF.

The chain couples TRBV30 to TRBJ1-1; D remains ambiguous. Trimming removed 0 bases at V and 12 bases at J, with 17 bases between. CDR1 and CDR2 (germline): GTSNPN, SVGIG (reference sequence). The length of the CDR3 is 13 residues. The DNA for the CDR3 is TGTGCCTGGAGTGTCCCCTTTAGAGGTACTACTTTCTTT. Encoded protein: CAWSVPFRGTTFF. Full variable domain (missing parts from reference TRBV30 and TRBJ1-1): SQTIHQWPATLVQPVGSPLSLECTVEGTSNPNLYWYRQAAGRGLQLLFYSVGIGQISSEVPQNLSASRPQDRQFILSSKKLLLSDSGFYLCAWSVPFRGTTFFGQGTRLTVV.

The chain employs TRBV6-5 and TRBJ2-7, with 7 bases identical to TRBD1. The germline V gene encodes CDR1 MNHEY and CDR2 SVGAGI. J gave up 4 bases and V 8 bases, and 8 bases lay outside the gene matches. This CDR3 has 13 residues. DNA of the CDR3: TGTGCCAGCCAAAGGGACAGCTCATACGAGCAGTACTTC. Amino acid sequence: CASQRDSSYEQYF.

The chain is built from TRBV5-4 and TRBJ2-7, with 8 bases fitting TRBD2. This CDR3 has 15 amino acids. V shed 2 bases and J 5 bases; nucleotides not matched to a gene: 9. Per germline, CDR1 SGHNT and CDR2 YYREEE (reference sequence). CDR3 sequence: CASSFTGGLTHEQYF. The CDR3 bases are TGTGCCAGCAGCTTTACGGGGGGGCTCACCCACGAGCAGTACTTC.

The V call is TRBV5-4, the J call TRBJ2-1; 8 bases map to TRBD2. The CDR3 contains 17 residues. The V gene's germline CDR1 is SGHNT and CDR2 YYREEE (reference sequence). V lost 1 base to trimming and J lost 6 bases; unmatched junction nucleotides: 12. CDR3 in DNA: TGTGCCAGCAGCTTGCATCGGGGGCCGGGAGGGGTCAATGAGCAGTTCTTC. Amino acids: CASSLHRGPGGVNEQFF.

This clone was counted only a few times. V and J are TRBV6-4 and TRBJ1-2, with a possible D match to TRBD1 (5 bases). Germline CDR1 reads MRHNA; CDR2 reads SNTAGT. The V gene lost 3 bases and the J gene lost 5 bases, with 10 bases spanning the gap. The CDR3 is 13 residues long. CDR3 coding DNA: TGTGCCAGCAGTGAAGCCGGGGGTTATGGCTACACCTTC. Translating it yields CASSEAGGYGYTF.

CDR3 residues: CASSYLPGLINEQFF. CDR3 nucleotides: TGTGCCAGCAGTTACTTGCCGGGACTAATCAATGAGCAGTTCTTC. This chain connects TRBV6-5 to TRBJ2-1, with TRBD2 matching 7 bases. CDR1 and CDR2 from the germline V gene are MNHEY and SVGAGI. The CDR3 loop spans 15 amino acids. The junction had 6 bases not matched to a gene; V was cut back by 1 base and J by 6 bases.

The chain employs TRBV11-3 and TRBJ1-2, with TRBD1 matching 11 bases. V was pared by 2 bases and J by 6 bases, with 11 bases of the junction left unmatched. The CDR3 loop spans 17 amino acids. Per germline, CDR1 SGHNT and CDR2 YENEEA. CDR3 DNA: TGTGCCAGCAGCTTACCCCACCTGTCGGGACAGGGGGATGGCTACACCTTC. Translating it yields CASSLPHLSGQGDGYTF.

On this clone itself: At one end the junction does not follow the germline gene, possibly because of a read error. The chain carries TRBV7-9 and TRBJ1-1; a possible D gene is TRBD1 (6 bases). The CDR3 totals 13 residues. Germline V CDR1 and CDR2: SEHNR, FQNEAQ (reference sequence). The CDR3, as DNA: TGTGCCAGCAGCCTTAGGGGGGCCAGCTTCCCGCCCTTT. Amino acids: CASSLRGASFPPF.

This clone has a handful of counts. The chain uses TRBV4-2 and TRBJ1-1; D may be TRBD1 (6 bases). The CDR3 is 15 residues long. V was pared by 0 bases and J by 1 base, with 9 bases between. The V gene's germline CDR1 is LGHNA and CDR2 YNFKEQ. CDR3 in amino acids: CASSQETGRNTEAFF. In DNA form, the CDR3 reads TGTGCCAGCAGCCAAGAAACAGGGAGGAACACTGAAGCTTTCTTT.

The chain has TRBV27 and TRBJ1-2, with 11 bases matching TRBD1. Germline assignment: CDR1 MNHEY and CDR2 SMNVEV (reference sequence). The CDR3 is 17 amino acids. J gave up 4 bases and V 5 bases, and 12 bases lay outside the gene matches. The CDR3 sequence: CASSPTAGQGGLYGYTF. DNA of the CDR3: TGTGCCAGCAGTCCCACGGCGGGACAGGGGGGCCTCTATGGCTACACCTTC.

The rearrangement links TRBV6-5 to TRBJ2-3; D not resolved. Germline loops: CDR1 MNHEY, CDR2 SVGAGI. The CDR3 length is 15 residues. Between the trimmed V and J ends, which lost 5 bases and 0 bases, there was a span of 12 bases. CDR3 loop: CASSRTAFSTDTQYF. In nucleotides, the CDR3 is TGTGCCAGCAGTCGGACGGCCTTTAGCACAGATACGCAGTATTTT.